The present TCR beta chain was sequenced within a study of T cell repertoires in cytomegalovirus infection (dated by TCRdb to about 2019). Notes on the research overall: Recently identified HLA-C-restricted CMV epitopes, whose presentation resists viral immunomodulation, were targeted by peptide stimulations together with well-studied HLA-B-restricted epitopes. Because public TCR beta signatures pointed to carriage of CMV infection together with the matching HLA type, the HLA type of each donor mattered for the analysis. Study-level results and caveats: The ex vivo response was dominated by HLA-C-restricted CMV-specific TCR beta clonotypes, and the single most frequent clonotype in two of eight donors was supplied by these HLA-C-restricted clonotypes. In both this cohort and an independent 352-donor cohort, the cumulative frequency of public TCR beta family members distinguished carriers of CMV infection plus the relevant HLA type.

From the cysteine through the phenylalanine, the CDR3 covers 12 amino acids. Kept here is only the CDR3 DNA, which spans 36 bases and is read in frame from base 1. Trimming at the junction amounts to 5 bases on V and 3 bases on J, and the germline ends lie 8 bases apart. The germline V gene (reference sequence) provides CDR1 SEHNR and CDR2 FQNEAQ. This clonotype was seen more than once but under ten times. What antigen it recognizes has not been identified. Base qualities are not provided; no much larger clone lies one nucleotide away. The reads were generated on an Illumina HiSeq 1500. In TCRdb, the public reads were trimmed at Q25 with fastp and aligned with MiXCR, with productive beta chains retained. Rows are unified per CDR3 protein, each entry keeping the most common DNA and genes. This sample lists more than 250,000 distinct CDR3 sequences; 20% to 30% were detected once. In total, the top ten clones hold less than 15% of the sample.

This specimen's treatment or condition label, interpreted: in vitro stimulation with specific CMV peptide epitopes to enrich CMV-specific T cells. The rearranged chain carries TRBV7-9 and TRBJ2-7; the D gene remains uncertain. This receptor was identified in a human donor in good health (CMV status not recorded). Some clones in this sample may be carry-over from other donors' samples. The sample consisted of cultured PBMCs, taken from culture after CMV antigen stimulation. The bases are TGTGCCAGCAGCCAGGAGTACTACGAGCAGTACTTC. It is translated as CASSQEYYEQYF.